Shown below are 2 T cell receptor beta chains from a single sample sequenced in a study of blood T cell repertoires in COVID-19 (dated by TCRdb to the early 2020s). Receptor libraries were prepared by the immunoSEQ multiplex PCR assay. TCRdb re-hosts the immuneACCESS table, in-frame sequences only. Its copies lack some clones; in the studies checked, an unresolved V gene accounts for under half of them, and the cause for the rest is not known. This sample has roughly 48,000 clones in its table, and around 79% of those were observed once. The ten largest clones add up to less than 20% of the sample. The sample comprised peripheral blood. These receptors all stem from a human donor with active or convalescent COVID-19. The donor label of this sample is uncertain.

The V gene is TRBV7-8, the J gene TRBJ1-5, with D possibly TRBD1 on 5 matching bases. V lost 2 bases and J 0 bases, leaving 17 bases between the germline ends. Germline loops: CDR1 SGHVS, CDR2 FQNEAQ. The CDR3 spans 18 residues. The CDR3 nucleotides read TGTGCCAGCAGCTTATCGGGACTCGGGAGGAATAGCAATCAGCCCCAGCATTTT. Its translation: CASSLSGLGRNSNQPQHF.

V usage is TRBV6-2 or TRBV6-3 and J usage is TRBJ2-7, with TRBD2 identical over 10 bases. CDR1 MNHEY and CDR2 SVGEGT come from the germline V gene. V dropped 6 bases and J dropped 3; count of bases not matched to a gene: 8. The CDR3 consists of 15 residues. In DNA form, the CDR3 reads TGTGCCAGCAGCCCCGCTAGCGGGAGTATCTACGAGCAGTACTTC. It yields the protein CASSPASGSIYEQYF.